The text below deals with one TCR beta chain. Its antigen is not identified. With 60 Vbeta and 13 Jbeta primers, the PCR was carried out. Data came from immunoSEQ multiplex PCR; TCRdb stores just in-frame clones and leaves some out. The sample lists more than 95,000 clones, approximately 81% seen once, with around 4.5% in the top ten. The sample belongs to a study of cytomegalovirus exposure and HLA in healthy donors. Study-wide points: Reports credit the classifier with highly specific, highly sensitive diagnosis of cytomegalovirus status. Relative to equally common others, HLA-associated TCR beta chains showed greater clonal expansion in a later analysis. Most TCRs appeared rarely, but some public TCRs recurred in many donors.

This TCR was sampled from a man aged 30-40 years in good health and CMV-seropositive. The sample taken for sequencing was PBMCs.

This CDR3 reads CASSVEDRAFWDSSYEQYF. Here the CDR3 DNA reads TGTGCCAGCAGCGTAGAGGACAGGGCATTTTGGGATAGCTCCTACGAGCAGTACTTC. This chain uses TRBV9 with TRBJ2-7; TRBD1 aligns across 8 bases. Trimming took 0 bases from V and 0 from J; bases not matched to a gene: 14. Per germline, CDR1 SGDLS and CDR2 YYNGEE. This CDR3 has 19 residues.